This T cell receptor beta chain was identified during a study of blood T cell repertoires in COVID-19. Study details: Sample material is recorded as cDNA or gDNA derived from T cells, B-cell-depleted T cells, or PBMCs.

V lost 6 bases to trimming and J lost 6 bases, with 12 bases between them. The CDR3 covers 14 residues. Per germline, CDR1 MDHEN and CDR2 SYDVKM. Profiling relied on immunoSEQ multiplex PCR, and the TCRdb table lists in-frame clones only, not all of them. Among 250,000 to 300,000 clones, about nine tenths were seen once, and the ten largest hold 12%. This clone appeared once. What was sequenced was peripheral blood. The TCR originated in a woman aged 55-70 years with acute or convalescent COVID-19. This rearrangement joins TRBV28 to TRBJ1-6; weak D call: TRBD1 (5 bases). CDR3 in amino acids: CASRSGTGNSPLHF. CDR3 in DNA: TGTGCCAGCAGATCGGGGACTGGTAATTCACCCCTCCACTTT.